This T cell receptor beta chain was captured by sequencing in a study of T cell responses to AZD1222 COVID-19 vaccine. Study-level information: Pooled samples include second doses given at about 4 or 12 weeks.

Unmatched junction bases numbered 14, after V lost 8 bases and J lost 5 bases. The length of the CDR3 is 15 residues. Germline CDR1 is MNHEY and CDR2 is SMNVEV (reference sequence). Method: immunoSEQ multiplex PCR; TCRdb's copy keeps in-frame clones and lacks some. Of more than 110,000 clones detected, around 90% appear once; the ten largest clones hold 2.5% to 3%. Of note for this clone: Its antigen remains unknown.

Study-wide results and limits: Repertoires were sampled only after the peak T cell response.

The specimen comprised peripheral blood, sampled on day 0 of AZD1222 vaccination. The chain combines TRBV27 with TRBJ1-2, with 7 bases aligning to TRBD1. The receptor was isolated from an adult in good health. In DNA form, the CDR3 reads TGTGCCAGCCGACCTAACTCAGGGGGGAGATATGGCTACACCTTC. Translating gives CASRPNSGGRYGYTF.